This T cell receptor (beta chain) originates from a study of blood T cell repertoires in COVID-19. What the recovered Cohort 3 donors had was two negative PCRs, clearance, or symptom resolution. As processed by the authors: From reference gene primer amplification, estimates of nucleated cell counts were derived. TCRdb keeps only in-frame clones here, not all; method: immunoSEQ multiplex PCR. Clone size and the V and J calls come from that table; the DNA yielded D and trimming. Of under 200,000 clones in the sample, about 89% were seen once. Germline V gene sequence: CDR1 MDHEN, CDR2 SYDVKM. The CDR3 runs to 15 residues. Trimming left V 7 bases short and J 5 bases short, with 18 bases between.

The chain is built from TRBV28 and TRBJ1-5; D gene uncertain. Material for sequencing was PBMCs or T cells enriched from blood (not recorded which). The TCR was taken from a woman between 18 and 29 years old who had recovered from COVID-19. CDR3 coding DNA: TGTGCCAGCAACGCTGCCAGTCAGATGGATCAGCCCCAGCATTTT. It translates to CASNAASQMDQPQHF.